This T cell receptor (beta chain) was identified during a study of TIL therapy for anti-PD-1-resistant metastatic lung cancer. The length of the CDR3 is 15 residues. The immunoSEQ assay was v3. Libraries were prepared by immunoSEQ multiplex PCR; TCRdb keeps only in-frame clonotypes and omits some of them. This table has 10,000 to 15,000 clones, 50% to 75% appearing once. Time point here: pre-treatment sample, taken before nivolumab and TIL therapy. Pleural nodules or supraclavicular lymph nodes made up most of the excised metastases sampled. The material sequenced was tumor tissue, taken at baseline. The TCR comes from a person aged 30 to 80 with non-small cell lung cancer. The chain links TRBV21-1 to TRBJ2-2; no DNA check was done on the table's D call, TRBD1. TRBV21-1 is assigned pseudogene status. The CDR3 region is CASSYDRGTTGELFF. For the CDR3, the DNA is TGTGCCAGCAGCTACGACAGGGGAACCACCGGGGAGCTGTTTTTT.